The following is a T cell receptor beta chain sequence with its context. The target antigen is unknown. The assay was immunoSEQ multiplex PCR, and TCRdb's table has in-frame clones only and misses some. The repertoire consists of 150,000 to 200,000 clones, with about 88% occurring once and the leading ten covering around 3%. This sample is part of a study of cytotoxic CD8 clonotypes in ibrutinib-treated CLL. The overall study: Partial response was seen in approximately 25 patients and complete response in 2; after median 68 months, approximately 15 stayed remitted, around twelve progressed. Response samples were obtained once patients had received a median around 12 months of treatment, range 6 to 36. Notes on the study in general: Shared public clonotypes were rare, and on treatment they either got smaller or stayed the same. Patients showed higher baseline clonality than age-matched healthy donors, and it tracked circulating CD8+ T-cell counts.

CDR1 is SGHTA and CDR2 is FQGNSA in the germline V gene. Trimming took off 1 base at V and 3 bases at J, with 4 bases between the two ends. The CDR3 length is 13 residues. V is TRBV7-2 and J is TRBJ2-1; D remains unclear. This receptor was identified in a human donor with chronic lymphocytic leukemia. Sequences were derived from PBMCs, sampled at disease progression, from a patient treated with ibrutinib. The CDR3 coding sequence is TGTGCCAGCAGCTTAGTTAGCTACAATGAGCAGTTCTTC. Its protein product is CASSLVSYNEQFF.